This T cell receptor (beta chain) was recorded in a study of cytomegalovirus exposure and HLA in healthy donors. As to this clone: Its target is not known.

The study's findings and limits: It was reported in a later analysis that an Asian-associated ancestry cluster showed fewer N-insertions than the roughly 620-donor mean. Three CMV-associated chains proved CMV antigen-specific in vitro.

The V gene's germline CDR1 is SQVTM and CDR2 ANQGSEA. CDR3 length: 14 residues. V dropped 7 bases and J dropped 1; count of bases not matched to a gene: 9. Both 60 Vbeta primers and 13 Jbeta primers went into the PCR. Measured with immunoSEQ multiplex PCR; TCRdb has only the in-frame clones, and not every one. The data show some 190,000 clones, 76% seen once. Sample: PBMCs. The receptor was derived from a man younger than 35 in good health and CMV-seronegative. V is TRBV29-1 and J is TRBJ2-7; 8 nucleotides agree with TRBD1. Written as DNA, the CDR3 is TGCAGCGCGCTCCGACAGGGGAAGTCCTACGAGCAGTACTTC. Amino acids: CSALRQGKSYEQYF.